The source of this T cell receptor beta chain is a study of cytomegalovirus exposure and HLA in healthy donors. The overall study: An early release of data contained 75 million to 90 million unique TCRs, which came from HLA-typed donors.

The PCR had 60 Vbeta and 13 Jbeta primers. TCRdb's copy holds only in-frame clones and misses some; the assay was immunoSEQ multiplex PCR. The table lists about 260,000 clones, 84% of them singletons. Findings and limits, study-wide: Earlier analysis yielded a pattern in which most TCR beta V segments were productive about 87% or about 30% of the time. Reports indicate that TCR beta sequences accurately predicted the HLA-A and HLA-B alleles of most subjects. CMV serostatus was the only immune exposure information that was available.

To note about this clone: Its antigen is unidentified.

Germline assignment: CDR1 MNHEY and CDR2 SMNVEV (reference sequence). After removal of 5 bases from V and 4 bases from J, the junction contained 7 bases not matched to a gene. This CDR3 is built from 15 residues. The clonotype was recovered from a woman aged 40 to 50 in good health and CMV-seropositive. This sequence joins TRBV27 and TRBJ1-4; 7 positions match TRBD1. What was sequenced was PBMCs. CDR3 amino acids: CASSPGTVLNEKLFF. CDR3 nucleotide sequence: TGTGCCAGCAGTCCAGGGACAGTACTTAATGAAAAACTGTTTTTT.